Detailed here is one T cell receptor beta chain. This clonotype was seen more than once but under ten times. Its antigen is not yet known. One base away there is no much larger clone; base qualities are not given. In the paper's terms, the treatment or condition label means: in vitro stimulation with specific CMV peptide epitopes to enrich CMV-specific T cells. Counted from cysteine to phenylalanine, this CDR3 has 16 amino acids. The entry retains the CDR3 DNA only, 48 bases that are in frame from base 1. V and J are trimmed by 5 bases and 0 bases, and the gene matches miss 7 bases of the junction. From a lookup of the germline V gene (reference sequence), CDR1 and CDR2 are LNHDA and SQIVND. The source of the sample is a study of T cell repertoires in cytomegalovirus infection (dated by TCRdb to the late 2010s). In terms of the full investigation: Peptide stimulations targeted recently identified HLA-C-restricted CMV epitopes, whose presentation resists viral immunomodulation, together with well-studied HLA-B-restricted epitopes. Because public TCR beta signatures pointed to carriage of CMV infection together with the matching HLA type, the HLA type of each donor mattered for the analysis.

This sample was sequenced with an Illumina HiSeq 1500. TCRdb itself trimmed the public reads at Q25 with fastp, ran MiXCR and retained productive beta chains. Rows with one shared CDR3 protein collapse into an entry with the most common genes and DNA. The sample includes some 700,000 distinct CDR3 sequences, with around 35% observed a single time. 15% to 20% of the sample belongs to the ten largest clones. Here is what the overall study found, with its caveats: In both this cohort and an independent roughly 350-donor cohort, the cumulative frequency of public TCR beta family members distinguished carriers of CMV infection plus the relevant HLA type. The ex vivo response was dominated by HLA-C-restricted CMV-specific TCR beta clonotypes, and the single most frequent clonotype in two of eight donors was supplied by these HLA-C-restricted clonotypes.

The material sequenced was cultured PBMCs, taken from culture after CMV antigen stimulation. The chain uses TRBV19 and TRBJ1-2; 9 central bases correspond to TRBD1. This clonotype originated in a human donor in good health (CMV status not recorded). Some clones in this sample may be carry-over from other donors' samples. For the CDR3, the sequence is CASSWTGARANYGYTF. The base sequence is TGTGCCAGTAGTTGGACAGGGGCTCGAGCTAACTATGGCTACACCTTC.